The T cell receptor beta chain under discussion was sequenced for a study of cytomegalovirus exposure and HLA in healthy donors. Study in general: A later analysis reported the 120 validation repertoires used the same platform as the 666 first-cohort repertoires.

The assay was immunoSEQ multiplex PCR, and TCRdb's table has in-frame clones only and misses some. The sample consists of some 130,000 clones, roughly 89% of them appearing once. About this clone itself: No antigen is known for it.

Whole-study results and caveats: High sensitivity and specificity were reportedly achieved when the classifier diagnosed cytomegalovirus status.

Per germline, CDR1 SGHRS and CDR2 YFSETQ. Trimming removed 4 bases from V and 4 bases from J; junction bases left unmatched: 4. The CDR3 extends over 13 amino acids. Sequencing was carried out using PBMCs. This TCR was sampled from a woman between 18 and 30 years old in good health and CMV-seronegative. This chain links TRBV5-1 with TRBJ1-2; 7 bases agree with TRBD1. As DNA, the CDR3 is TGCGCCAGCAGCGAACCAGGGGGCTATGGCTACACCTTC. It codes for CASSEPGGYGYTF.